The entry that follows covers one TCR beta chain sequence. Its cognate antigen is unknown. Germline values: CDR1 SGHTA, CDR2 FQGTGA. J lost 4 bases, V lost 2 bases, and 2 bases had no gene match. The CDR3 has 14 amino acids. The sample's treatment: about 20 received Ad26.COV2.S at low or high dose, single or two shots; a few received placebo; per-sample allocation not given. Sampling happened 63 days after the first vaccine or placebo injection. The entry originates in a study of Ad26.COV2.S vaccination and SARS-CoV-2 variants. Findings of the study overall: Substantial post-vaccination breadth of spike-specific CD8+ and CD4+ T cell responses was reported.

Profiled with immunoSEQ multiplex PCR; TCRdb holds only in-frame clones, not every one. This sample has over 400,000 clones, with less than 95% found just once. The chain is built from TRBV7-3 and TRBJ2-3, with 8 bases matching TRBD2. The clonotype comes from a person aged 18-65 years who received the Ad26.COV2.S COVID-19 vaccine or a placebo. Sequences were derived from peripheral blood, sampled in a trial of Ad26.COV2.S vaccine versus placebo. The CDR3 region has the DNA TGTGCCAGCAGCTTAGCGGGAGGTTCAGATACGCAGTATTTT. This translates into CASSLAGGSDTQYF.